A single sample is the source of the 5 T cell receptor beta chains below, sequenced in a study of blood T cell repertoires in COVID-19. Profiled with immunoSEQ multiplex PCR; TCRdb holds only in-frame clones, not every one. The repertoire includes more than 200,000 clones, 80% to 90% of them detected once, and approximately 4% sits in the top ten. The sequenced sample consisted of peripheral blood. These receptors were taken from a man between 60 and 75 years old with acute or convalescent COVID-19.

J is TRBJ1-1 and V is TRBV28, with TRBD1 matching 8 bases. V lost 7 bases to trimming and J lost 1 base; unmatched junction nucleotides: 8. The length of the CDR3 is 15 residues. Germline V lookup: CDR1 MDHEN, CDR2 SYDVKM. In DNA, the CDR3 is TGTGCCAGCACCTCATCAGGGGGCGGGAACACTGAAGCTTTCTTT. Its translation: CASTSSGGGNTEAFF.

The gene calls are TRBV2 and TRBJ2-7; 8 bases map to TRBD2. Germline V gene lookup returns CDR1 SNHLY and CDR2 FYNNEI. J gave up 1 base and V 6 bases, and 11 bases lay outside the gene matches. The CDR3 spans 16 residues. CDR3 in DNA: TGTGCCAGCAGCGCGGGGGGCAGGTCCCTTTCCTACGAGCAGTACTTC. Translated, it gives CASSAGGRSLSYEQYF.

The chain recombines TRBV5-4 with TRBJ1-1; D unresolved. This CDR3 has 14 residues. Deletions cut 1 base from V and 0 bases from J, with 7 bases between. Looked up from germline, CDR1 is SGHNT and CDR2 is YYREEE (reference sequence). The CDR3 sequence is CASSLSYMNTEAFF. The DNA of the CDR3 is TGTGCCAGCAGCTTGTCTTACATGAACACTGAAGCTTTCTTT.

The rearrangement uses TRBV7-2 and TRBJ2-7, with D possibly TRBD2 on 6 matching bases. Trimming shortened V by 4 bases and J by 7 bases, and 11 bases separated the two germline ends. Germline-derived CDR1 and CDR2 are SGHTA and FQGNSA. The CDR3 loop spans 12 amino acids. The CDR3 bases are TGTGCCAGCAGCTCTTATAGCGGTGAGCAGTACTTC. This sequence encodes CASSSYSGEQYF.

The chain carries TRBV21-1 and TRBJ2-2; the DNA was not compared with TRBD1, the D call given in the table. TRBV21-1 is assigned pseudogene status. CDR3 length: 15 residues. The DNA of the CDR3 is TGTGCCAGCAGCAAAGATCACAGCTACACCGGGGAGCTGTTTTTT. This sequence encodes CASSKDHSYTGELFF.